In its sample, the clone carrying this TCR beta chain was seen many times. Indicated time point: patch test 1, 2 weeks after DPC sensitization. Treatment: therapeutic diphenylcyclopropenone sensitization with weekly scalp DPC. This record comes from a study of human T cells and chemical hapten exposure. Unique molecular identifiers were affixed to discrete cDNA molecules within the library. TCRdb re-called the RACE reads through MiXCR, storing one row per CDR3 protein. The table lists some 380,000 distinct CDR3 sequences, about 4.4% of them singletons, with under 2.5% in the top ten. The sequences come from whole blood, collected in connection with sensitization to the hapten diphenylcyclopropenone (DPC). The sequence was collected from a woman in her forties or fifties with alopecia areata. Some clones in this sample may be carry-over from other donors' samples.

The DNA for the CDR3 is TGTGCCAGCAGTTTAGACGGGACTAGCGTTAGCTATACGCAGTATTTT. Protein: CASSLDGTSVSYTQYF. The gene calls are TRBV12-3 or TRBV12-4 and TRBJ2-3; TRBD2 aligns across 10 bases. V lost 1 base to trimming and J lost 7 bases; unmatched junction nucleotides: 8. The CDR3 extends over 16 amino acids.